Each of the 27 T cell receptor beta chains below was sequenced from the same sample in a study of blood T cell repertoires in COVID-19. Method: immunoSEQ multiplex PCR; TCRdb's copy keeps in-frame clones and lacks some. This sample has over 200,000 clones, with approximately 87% found just once. Sequencing was performed on PBMCs or T cells enriched from blood (not recorded which). Receptors were obtained from a woman aged 50 to 65 in a cohort exposed to, infected with or recovered from COVID-19 (not recorded which).

This rearrangement joins TRBV10-3 to TRBJ1-3, with D perhaps matching TRBD1 (6 bases). Trimming cost V 5 bases and J 2 bases, with 10 bases left between them. Germline values: CDR1 ENHRY, CDR2 SYGVKD. The CDR3 covers 14 residues. The CDR3 sequence is CAISTGQPGNTIYF. Written as DNA, the CDR3 is TGTGCCATCAGTACAGGGCAACCTGGAAACACCATATATTTT.

This chain connects TRBV2 to TRBJ1-2; 9 bases are a match to TRBD1. J lost 8 bases, V lost 4 bases, and 8 bases had no gene match. The length of the CDR3 is 14 residues. Germline CDR1 is SNHLY and CDR2 is FYNNEI. This CDR3 is CASSGGQGTTGYTF. CDR3 coding DNA: TGTGCCAGCAGTGGGGGACAGGGAACTACCGGCTACACCTTC.

The CDR3 sequence is CASSFGWGRENSPLHF. DNA for the CDR3: TGTGCCAGCAGTTTCGGTTGGGGCAGAGAAAATTCACCCCTCCACTTT. The genes are TRBV28 and TRBJ1-6; weak D call: TRBD1 (5 bases). The CDR3 loop spans 16 amino acids. Trimming took off 3 bases at V and 7 bases at J, with 16 bases between the two ends. Germline V gene data show CDR1 as MDHEN and CDR2 as SYDVKM.

V is TRBV6-6 and J is TRBJ2-5, with 9 bases matching TRBD2. The CDR3 length is 16 residues. V was pared by 6 bases and J by 7 bases, with 15 bases of the junction left unmatched. The germline V gene has CDR1 MNHNY and CDR2 SVGAGI (reference sequence). CDR3 DNA: TGTGCCAGCAGCCTTAGCGGGGGCACCGATAGGAGGACCCAGTACTTC. It yields the protein CASSLSGGTDRRTQYF.

The gene calls are TRBV7-9 and TRBJ2-2; 8 bases align to TRBD2. Losses at the gene ends were 5 bases for V and 6 bases for J; bases not matched to a gene: 2. This CDR3 spans 13 amino acids. Germline CDR1 is SEHNR and CDR2 is FQNEAQ (reference sequence). Written as DNA, the CDR3 is TGTGCCAGCAGCCGGGGGGGTCCCGGGGAGCTGTTTTTT. This sequence encodes CASSRGGPGELFF.

In its sample, this clone was seen once. This CDR3 reads CASSNEGGFGEKLFF. CDR3 bases: TGTGCCAGCAGCAATGAAGGGGGCTTCGGTGAAAAACTGTTTTTT. V usage is TRBV6-5 and J usage is TRBJ1-4; the match to TRBD1 covers 7 bases. Per the germline V gene, CDR1 is MNHEY and CDR2 is SVGAGI. The CDR3 runs to 15 residues. With 6 bases clipped from V and 7 bases from J, the junction kept 11 bases outside the gene matches.

The chain recombines TRBV3-1 (or the pseudogene TRBV3-2) with TRBJ1-1; D possibly corresponds to TRBD1 (5 bases). In germline, CDR1 is LGHDT, CDR2 YNNKEL (reference sequence). V dropped 5 bases and J dropped 0 bases, with 10 bases sitting between them. There are 14 residues in the CDR3. CDR3 loop: CASSYTGLNTEAFF. DNA for the CDR3: TGTGCCAGCAGCTACACAGGTTTGAACACTGAAGCTTTCTTT.

This clone is a singleton in its sample. The chain is built from TRBV7-6 and TRBJ1-4; no firm D call. Trimming took off 1 base at V and 3 bases at J, with 6 bases between the two ends. Germline V gene lookup returns CDR1 SGHVS and CDR2 FNYEAQ. The CDR3 spans 14 residues. This chain's CDR3 is CASSLVSANEKLFF. CDR3 nucleotides: TGTGCCAGCAGCTTAGTTAGCGCTAATGAAAAACTGTTTTTT.

V usage is TRBV19 and J usage is TRBJ1-1; maybe TRBD1 (5 bases). The germline gives CDR1 LNHDA, CDR2 SQIVND (reference sequence). The V end was cut by 2 bases, the J end by 7 bases, with 11 bases between. The CDR3 sequence is 13 residues long. This CDR3 reads CASSIRGVNEAFF. In DNA form, the CDR3 reads TGTGCCAGTAGTATACGGGGGGTGAATGAAGCTTTCTTT.

The chain recombines TRBV10-1 with TRBJ1-5; D not resolved. Trimming took 8 bases from V and 0 from J, leaving 17 bases between them. This CDR3 is 16 amino acids long. Germline loops: CDR1 WNHNN, CDR2 SYGVQD (reference sequence). In nucleotides, the CDR3 is TGCGCCAGCCACATCACCCCAGTTTATAGCAATCAGCCCCAGCATTTT. Protein: CASHITPVYSNQPQHF.

This chain joins TRBV5-1 and TRBJ2-2; 9 positions agree with TRBD2. The V segment lost 5 bases and the J segment 1 base; nucleotides outside the gene matches: 6. Germline V gives CDR1 SGHRS, CDR2 YFSETQ. The CDR3 is 16 amino acids. Here the CDR3 DNA reads TGCGCCAGCAGTTATGAAGCGGGAGGGAACACCGGGGAGCTGTTTTTT. Its translation is CASSYEAGGNTGELFF. Looking up the rest from reference TRBV5-1 and TRBJ2-2 gives the full variable domain: KAGVTQTPRYLIKTRGQQVTLSCSPISGHRSVSWYQQTPGQGLQFLFEYFSETQRNKGNFPGRFSGRQFSNSRSEMNVSTLELGDSALYLCASSYEAGGNTGELFFGEGSRLTVL.

The chain uses TRBV19 and TRBJ1-2; D remains ambiguous. Trimming took 3 bases from V and 1 from J, leaving 9 bases between them. CDR1 LNHDA and CDR2 SQIVND come from the germline V gene (reference sequence). There are 14 residues in the CDR3. CDR3 DNA: TGTGCCAGTAGTATTGATGCCTATAACTATGGCTACACCTTC. Encoded protein: CASSIDAYNYGYTF. Based on the CDR3 plus reference TRBV19 and TRBJ1-2, the full variable domain is DGGITQSPKYLFRKEGQNVTLSCEQNLNHDAMYWYRQDPGQGLRLIYYSQIVNDFQKGDIAEGYSVSREKKESFPLTVTSAQKNPTAFYLCASSIDAYNYGYTFGSGTRLTVV.

The CDR3 coding sequence is TGTGCCAGCAGTCCCAGGGGGAACCTCTACAATGAGCAGTTCTTC. Encoded protein: CASSPRGNLYNEQFF. The V call is TRBV27, the J call TRBJ2-1; 7 bases fit TRBD1. V dropped 5 bases and J dropped 3; count of bases not matched to a gene: 7. CDR3 length equals 15 residues. Germline V gives CDR1 MNHEY, CDR2 SMNVEV (reference sequence).

The chain links TRBV28 to TRBJ1-2, with 9 positions matching TRBD1. In germline, CDR1 is MDHEN, CDR2 SYDVKM. CDR3 size: 13 residues. V lost 2 bases, J lost 8 bases, and 3 bases stayed unmatched. As DNA, the CDR3 is TGTGCCAGCAGTTTAACAGGGGGCGCCGGCTACACCTTC. It codes for CASSLTGGAGYTF.

This sequence joins TRBV29-1 and TRBJ2-3, with TRBD2 matching 10 bases. J was trimmed by 4 bases and V by 6 bases; bases with no gene match: 7. The CDR3 loop spans 14 amino acids. The germline V gene encodes CDR1 SQVTM and CDR2 ANQGSEA. The CDR3 is CSVERGGGADTQYF. In DNA, the CDR3 is TGCAGCGTGGAGCGGGGGGGTGGCGCAGATACGCAGTATTTT.

V gene TRBV9 combines with J gene TRBJ1-4, with 7 bases identical to TRBD1. V lost 2 bases to trimming and J lost 0 bases; unmatched junction nucleotides: 1. The CDR3 runs to 15 residues. Germline values: CDR1 SGDLS, CDR2 YYNGEE. CDR3 nucleotides: TGTGCCAGCAGCGTGCAGGGGGCAACTAATGAAAAACTGTTTTTT. Translated: CASSVQGATNEKLFF. The full variable domain, completed using reference TRBV9 and TRBJ1-4, is DSGVTQTPKHLITATGQRVTLRCSPRSGDLSVYWYQQSLDQGLQFLIQYYNGEERAKGNILERFSAQQFPDLHSELNLSSLELGDSALYFCASSVQGATNEKLFFGSGTQLSVL.

This clone was counted a single time. The V gene is TRBV5-1, the J gene TRBJ2-1; 7 bases map to TRBD2. The V segment lost 3 bases and the J segment 4 bases; nucleotides outside the gene matches: 10. The CDR3 has 16 residues. Germline assignment: CDR1 SGHRS and CDR2 YFSETQ. CDR3 DNA: TGCGCCAGCAGCTCCTTCGGAAGCGGGGAGTACAATGAGCAGTTCTTC. Translation: CASSSFGSGEYNEQFF. The whole variable domain, remainder taken from reference TRBV5-1 and TRBJ2-1, is KAGVTQTPRYLIKTRGQQVTLSCSPISGHRSVSWYQQTPGQGLQFLFEYFSETQRNKGNFPGRFSGRQFSNSRSEMNVSTLELGDSALYLCASSSFGSGEYNEQFFGPGTRLTVL.

The rearrangement uses TRBV5-4 and TRBJ1-1; D remains ambiguous. Germline V gene data show CDR1 as SGHNT and CDR2 as YYREEE (reference sequence). V was trimmed by 0 bases and J by 1 base, leaving 7 bases between them. This CDR3 is built from 14 residues. The CDR3 region is CASSLAYRNTEAFF. The CDR3 coding sequence is TGTGCCAGCAGCTTGGCCTATCGGAACACTGAAGCTTTCTTT.

The gene calls are TRBV7-2 and TRBJ1-4; D not resolved. CDR1 SGHTA and CDR2 FQGNSA come from the germline V gene. Deletions cut 3 bases from V and 8 bases from J, with 19 bases between. The CDR3 is made up of 16 amino acids. CDR3 nucleotide sequence: TGTGCCAGCAGCTTGGCTTTGGGTGCTACTAGGGAAAAACTGTTTTTT. As protein: CASSLALGATREKLFF.

The J gene is TRBJ2-6, the V gene TRBV5-1; weak D call: TRBD1 (5 bases). The CDR3 runs 14 residues. With 8 bases removed from V and 0 bases from J, the gap between germline ends came to 9 bases. Germline V gene data show CDR1 as SGHRS and CDR2 as YFSETQ. The CDR3 DNA reads TGCGCCAGTTTAGACAGCTCTGGGGCCAACGTCCTGACTTTC. This gives the protein CASLDSSGANVLTF.

This chain links TRBV5-1 with TRBJ1-1; D is unresolved. The germline V gene encodes CDR1 SGHRS and CDR2 YFSETQ. CDR3 length: 14 residues. The V gene lost 0 bases and the J gene lost 0 bases, with 6 bases spanning the gap. Here the CDR3 reads CASSLGEVNTEAFF. The CDR3 coding sequence is TGCGCCAGCAGCTTGGGGGAGGTGAACACTGAAGCTTTCTTT.

The V gene is TRBV4-1, the J gene TRBJ1-4, with 8 bases that match TRBD1. V lost 0 bases to trimming and J lost 1 base; unmatched junction nucleotides: 7. Germline V gene sequence: CDR1 MGHRA, CDR2 YSYEKL. The CDR3 sequence is 18 residues long. The CDR3 DNA sequence: TGCGCCAGCAGCCAAGAGGCAGGGGGCGGTGGAACTAATGAAAAACTGTTTTTT. Translating it yields CASSQEAGGGGTNEKLFF.

V gene TRBV27 combines with J gene TRBJ1-2, with 7 bases aligning to TRBD1. Germline V CDR1 and CDR2: MNHEY, SMNVEV (reference sequence). V shed 5 bases, J shed 4 bases, and the junction held 13 bases outside the gene matches. There are 16 residues in the CDR3. The CDR3 DNA is TGTGCCAGCAGTCAAGGACAGGCCAGAGCAGGCTATGGCTACACCTTC. It yields the protein CASSQGQARAGYGYTF.

This sequence joins TRBV11-1 and TRBJ1-1; 8 positions match TRBD1. Germline V gene sequence: CDR1 SGHAT, CDR2 FQDESV (reference sequence). The ends lost 5 bases at V and 6 bases at J; junction bases unmatched: 14. This CDR3 region has 16 residues. The CDR3 reads CASSPYRTGTRAEAFF. CDR3 bases: TGTGCCAGCAGCCCCTACCGGACAGGGACGAGGGCTGAAGCTTTCTTT.

The chain links TRBV14 to TRBJ2-5; D might be TRBD1 (5 bases). V lost 2 bases and J 1 base, leaving 23 bases between the germline ends. The germline gives CDR1 SGHDN, CDR2 FVKESK. The CDR3 is 19 residues long. The CDR3 nucleotides are TGTGCCAGCAGCCAAATTGAAATTGGGGCGACGCGATTCCAAGAGACCCAGTACTTC. This translates into CASSQIEIGATRFQETQYF. The full variable domain, its missing parts supplied by reference TRBV14 and TRBJ2-5, is EAGVTQFPSHSVIEKGQTVTLRCDPISGHDNLYWYRRVMGKEIKFLLHFVKESKQDESGMPNNRFLAERTGGTYSTLKVQPAELEDSGVYFCASSQIEIGATRFQETQYFGPGTRLLVL.

The chain links TRBV5-4 to TRBJ1-4, with 9 nucleotides matching TRBD1. The CDR3 totals 16 residues. CDR1 SGHNT and CDR2 YYREEE come from the germline V gene (reference sequence). J gave up 5 bases and V 3 bases, and 8 bases lay outside the gene matches. The chain's CDR3 is CASSYRLGQGNEKLFF. For the CDR3, the DNA is TGTGCCAGCAGCTACCGTTTAGGACAGGGGAATGAAAAACTGTTTTTT.

The chain carries TRBV18 and TRBJ1-1; 12 bases are a match to TRBD1. The V gene end was trimmed by 2 bases and the J gene end by 4 bases; junction bases not matched to a gene: 2. In germline, CDR1 is KGHSH, CDR2 LQKENI. CDR3 size: 15 residues. The CDR3 here is CASSPGTGGPTEAFF. The CDR3, as DNA: TGTGCCAGCTCACCAGGGACAGGGGGCCCCACTGAAGCTTTCTTT.